The 3 T cell receptor beta chains below were found in one sample sequenced in a study of blood T cell repertoires in COVID-19. Using immunoSEQ multiplex PCR, the repertoire was profiled, and TCRdb retains in-frame clones only, with some absent. This sample has about 100,000 clones, with over 80% found just once. Sequencing was performed on peripheral blood. These receptors were obtained from a man aged 45-60 years with active or convalescent COVID-19.

This chain uses TRBV3-1 (or the pseudogene TRBV3-2) with TRBJ1-2, with 7 bases that match TRBD1. The CDR3 has 15 amino acids. The germline V gene encodes CDR1 LGHDT and CDR2 YNNKEL (reference sequence). With V trimmed by 4 bases and J by 4 bases, 9 bases remained unmatched. CDR3 protein: CASSPAGGAFYGYTF. CDR3 nucleotide sequence: TGTGCCAGCAGCCCGGCAGGGGGAGCCTTCTATGGCTACACCTTC.

This clone was picked up one time. This chain connects TRBV14 to TRBJ2-6, with TRBD1 matching 8 bases. Per the germline V gene, CDR1 is SGHDN and CDR2 is FVKESK. Trimming removed 5 bases from V and 0 bases from J; junction bases left unmatched: 12. CDR3 size: 19 residues. For the CDR3, the DNA is TGTGCCAGCAGCTCCGACAGGGGCCGAGCCCTCTCTGGGGCCAACGTCCTGACTTTC. Amino acids: CASSSDRGRALSGANVLTF. Drawing the rest from reference TRBV14 and TRBJ2-6, the complete variable domain is EAGVTQFPSHSVIEKGQTVTLRCDPISGHDNLYWYRRVMGKEIKFLLHFVKESKQDESGMPNNRFLAERTGGTYSTLKVQPAELEDSGVYFCASSSDRGRALSGANVLTFGAGSRLTVL.

V and J are TRBV19 and TRBJ2-1; weak D call: TRBD1 (6 bases). The V end was cut by 3 bases, the J end by 5 bases, with 14 bases between. Germline V lookup: CDR1 LNHDA, CDR2 SQIVND (reference sequence). The CDR3 loop spans 15 amino acids. CDR3 sequence reads: CASSIGDTVNNEQFF. In nucleotides, the CDR3 is TGTGCCAGTAGTATCGGGGACACCGTGAACAATGAGCAGTTCTTC.